This TCR beta chain comes out of a study of blood T cells in healthy people across ages. A second roughly 6 to 12 cycle PCR used barcoded and J-beta primers. TCRdb recomputed calls from the 5' RACE reads with MiXCR, one row per CDR3 protein. The sample shows over 550,000 distinct CDR3 sequences, under 30% of them seen only once. Germline CDR1 is SNHLY and CDR2 is FYNNEI. Trimming pared 7 bases from V and 4 bases from J, leaving 7 bases between. The CDR3 loop spans 11 amino acids. This clonotype was seen a handful of times. The rearrangement links TRBV2 to TRBJ1-1; the D is unclear. This TCR came from a woman of 80 years or more in good health. Sample: blood. CDR3 protein: CASNLRTEAFF. In DNA, the CDR3 is TGTGCCAGCAATTTACGCACTGAAGCTTTCTTT.